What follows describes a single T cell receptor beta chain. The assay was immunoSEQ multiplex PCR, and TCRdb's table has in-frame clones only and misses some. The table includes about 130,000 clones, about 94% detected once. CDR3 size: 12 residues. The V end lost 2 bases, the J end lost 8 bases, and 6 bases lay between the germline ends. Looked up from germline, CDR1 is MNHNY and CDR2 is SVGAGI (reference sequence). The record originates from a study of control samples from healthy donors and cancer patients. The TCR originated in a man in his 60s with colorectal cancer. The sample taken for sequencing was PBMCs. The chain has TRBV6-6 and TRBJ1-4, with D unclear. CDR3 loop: CASSYAEEKLFF. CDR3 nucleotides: TGTGCCAGCAGTTACGCTGAAGAAAAACTGTTTTTT.